One and the same sample provided the 3 T cell receptor beta chains below, sequenced in a study of T-cell memory formation after mild COVID-19. TCRdb analysed the 5' RACE reads with MiXCR anew, one entry per CDR3 protein. The sample yields more than 450,000 distinct CDR3 sequences, about a sixth seen once. Material for sequencing was PBMCs or a T cell subset sorted from them (not recorded which). The receptors here all came from an adult woman who had mild COVID-19 (a few samples of this study predate the infection). Cell type and time point are not known.

The J gene is TRBJ1-1, the V gene TRBV20-1; 9 nucleotides match TRBD1. Germline V gene lookup returns CDR1 DFQATT and CDR2 SNEGSKA (reference sequence). J was trimmed by 5 bases and V by 6 bases; bases with no gene match: 25. This CDR3 region has 19 residues. CDR3 amino acids: CSAFQGRTGARRWRTEAFF. CDR3 coding DNA: TGCAGTGCCTTTCAGGGACGGACAGGGGCCCGAAGGTGGCGGACTGAAGCTTTCTTT.

This clonotype was counted between two and nine times. CDR3 protein: CASSFPDRPSHTEAFF. The DNA for the CDR3 is TGCGCCAGCAGCTTTCCGGACAGACCATCCCACACTGAAGCTTTCTTT. V usage is TRBV5-1 and J usage is TRBJ1-1, with D possibly TRBD1 on 6 matching bases. The CDR3 extends over 16 amino acids. Trimming removed 2 bases from V and 3 bases from J, with 17 bases in between. Germline V lookup: CDR1 SGHRS, CDR2 YFSETQ.

The table lists this clonotype with a few counts. The CDR3 is CASKRQGRLDNEKLFF. CDR3 sequence (DNA): TGTGCCAGCAAGCGGCAGGGGAGGCTGGACAATGAAAAACTGTTTTTT. The V call is TRBV6-5, the J call TRBJ1-4; D is perhaps TRBD1 (6 bases). This CDR3 has 16 residues. The germline CDR1 and CDR2 sequences are MNHEY and SVGAGI. V lost 7 bases and J 5 bases, leaving 20 bases between the germline ends.